Detailed here is one TCR beta chain. Its antigen is not identified. The junction departs from germline at one end; a sequencing error may be responsible. These data belong to a study of T cell repertoires in cytomegalovirus infection. Overall study: Public TCR beta signatures were indicative of both CMV infection and a matching HLA type. General observations from the study: What dominated the ex vivo response were HLA-C-restricted CMV-specific TCR beta clonotypes. Summed frequency of shared TCR beta families picked out CMV carriers who also had the relevant HLA.

Germline CDR1 reads SGHRS; CDR2 reads YFSETQ. The CDR3 runs to 16 residues. TCRdb redid the calling of the reads with MiXCR, one entry per CDR3 protein. The data show 7,400 or so distinct CDR3 sequences, about 60% seen once. The source is a human donor in good health (CMV status not recorded). Some clones in this sample may be carry-over from other donors' samples. This rearrangement joins TRBV5-1 to TRBJ2-5, with D unclear. Material: PBMCs, sequenced either directly or after in vitro stimulation (not recorded which). For the CDR3, the DNA is TGCGCAAGCAGCTTGGCTTCTGACATTGCCCAAGAGACCCAGTACTTC. This sequence encodes CASSLASDIAQETQYF.